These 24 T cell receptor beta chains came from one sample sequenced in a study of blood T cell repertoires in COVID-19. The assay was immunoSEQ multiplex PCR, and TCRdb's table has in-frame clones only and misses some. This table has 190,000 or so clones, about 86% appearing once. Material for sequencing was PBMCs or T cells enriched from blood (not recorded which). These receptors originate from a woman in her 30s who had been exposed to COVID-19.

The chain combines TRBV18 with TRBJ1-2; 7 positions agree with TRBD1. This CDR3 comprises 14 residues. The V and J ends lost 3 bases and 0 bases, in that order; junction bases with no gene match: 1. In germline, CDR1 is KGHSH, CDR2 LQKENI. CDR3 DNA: TGTGCCAGCTCACCGGGACAGACTAACTATGGCTACACCTTC. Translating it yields CASSPGQTNYGYTF.

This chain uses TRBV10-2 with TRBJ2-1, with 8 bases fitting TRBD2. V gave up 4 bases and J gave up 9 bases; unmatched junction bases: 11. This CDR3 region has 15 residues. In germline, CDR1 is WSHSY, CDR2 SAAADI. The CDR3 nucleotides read TGCGCCAGCAGTGGAGCGGGGGCCCAGCCAGCTGAGCAGTTCTTC. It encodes CASSGAGAQPAEQFF.

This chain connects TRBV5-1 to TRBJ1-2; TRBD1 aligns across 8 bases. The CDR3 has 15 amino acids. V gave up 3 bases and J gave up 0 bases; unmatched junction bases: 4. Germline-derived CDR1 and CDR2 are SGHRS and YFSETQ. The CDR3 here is CASSSEQGANYGYTF. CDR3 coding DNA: TGCGCCAGCAGCTCCGAACAGGGGGCTAACTATGGCTACACCTTC. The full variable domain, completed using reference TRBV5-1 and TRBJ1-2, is KAGVTQTPRYLIKTRGQQVTLSCSPISGHRSVSWYQQTPGQGLQFLFEYFSETQRNKGNFPGRFSGRQFSNSRSEMNVSTLELGDSALYLCASSSEQGANYGYTFGSGTRLTVV.

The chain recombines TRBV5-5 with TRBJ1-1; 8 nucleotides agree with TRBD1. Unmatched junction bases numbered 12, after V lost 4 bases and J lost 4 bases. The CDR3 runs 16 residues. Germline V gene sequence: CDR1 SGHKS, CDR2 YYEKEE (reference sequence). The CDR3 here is CASSPLTGVGPTEAFF. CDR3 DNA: TGTGCCAGCAGCCCCCTGACAGGGGTTGGGCCCACTGAAGCTTTCTTT. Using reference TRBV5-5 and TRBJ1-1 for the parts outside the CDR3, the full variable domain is DAGVTQSPTHLIKTRGQQVTLRCSPISGHKSVSWYQQVLGQGPQFIFQYYEKEERGRGNFPDRFSARQFPNYSSELNVNALLLGDSALYLCASSPLTGVGPTEAFFGQGTRLTVV.

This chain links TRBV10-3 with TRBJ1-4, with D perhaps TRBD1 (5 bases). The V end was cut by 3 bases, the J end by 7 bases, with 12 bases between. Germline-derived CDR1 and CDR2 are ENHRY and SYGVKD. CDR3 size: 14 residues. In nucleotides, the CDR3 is TGTGCCATCAGTGATGGCGGGGGGATTGAAAAACTGTTTTTT. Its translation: CAISDGGGIEKLFF.

The CDR3 DNA sequence: TGCGCCAGCAGCTTGGAACAGATGGGAGAGACCCAGTACTTC. This translates into CASSLEQMGETQYF. V and J are TRBV5-1 and TRBJ2-5; the D is unclear. The V end was cut by 0 bases, the J end by 4 bases, with 10 bases between. This CDR3 comprises 14 residues. Germline V lookup: CDR1 SGHRS, CDR2 YFSETQ. Combining the CDR3 with reference TRBV5-1 and TRBJ2-5 gives the whole variable domain KAGVTQTPRYLIKTRGQQVTLSCSPISGHRSVSWYQQTPGQGLQFLFEYFSETQRNKGNFPGRFSGRQFSNSRSEMNVSTLELGDSALYLCASSLEQMGETQYFGPGTRLLVL.

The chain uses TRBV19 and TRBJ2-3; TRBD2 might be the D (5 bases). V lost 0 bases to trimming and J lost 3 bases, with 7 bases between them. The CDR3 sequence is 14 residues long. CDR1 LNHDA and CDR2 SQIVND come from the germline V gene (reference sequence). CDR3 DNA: TGTGCCAGTAGTATAGAACGGGGAACAGATACGCAGTATTTT. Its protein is CASSIERGTDTQYF.

CDR3 protein: CASSSRTGVDQPQHF. In nucleotides, the CDR3 is TGTGCCAGTAGTAGCAGGACAGGGGTTGACCAGCCCCAGCATTTT. The V and J genes are TRBV19 and TRBJ1-5; 9 nucleotides agree with TRBD1. There are 15 residues in the CDR3. Losses at the gene ends were 4 bases for V and 7 bases for J; bases not matched to a gene: 8. Germline V gene lookup returns CDR1 LNHDA and CDR2 SQIVND (reference sequence).

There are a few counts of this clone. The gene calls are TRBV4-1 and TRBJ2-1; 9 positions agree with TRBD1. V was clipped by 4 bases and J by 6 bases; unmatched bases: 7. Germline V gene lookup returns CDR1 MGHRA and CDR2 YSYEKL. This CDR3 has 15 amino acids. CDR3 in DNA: TGCGCCAGCAGCCTCGGGACAGGGAAGGTCAATGAGCAGTTCTTC. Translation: CASSLGTGKVNEQFF.

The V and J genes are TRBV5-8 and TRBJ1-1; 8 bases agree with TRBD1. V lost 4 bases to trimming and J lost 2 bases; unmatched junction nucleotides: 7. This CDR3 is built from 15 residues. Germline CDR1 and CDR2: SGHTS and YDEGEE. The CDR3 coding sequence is TGTGCCAGCAGCCGCGGGACAGGCACTAACACTGAAGCTTTCTTT. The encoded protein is CASSRGTGTNTEAFF.

Here the CDR3 DNA reads TGTGCCTGGAGTGGACTAGCCGGGTCCGACGGTGGTGACACAGATACGCAGTATTTT. It is translated as CAWSGLAGSDGGDTDTQYF. The rearrangement links TRBV30 to TRBJ2-3, with 7 positions matching TRBD2. V gave up 1 base and J gave up 2 bases; unmatched junction bases: 18. Germline CDR1 and CDR2: GTSNPN and SVGIG (reference sequence). The CDR3 contains 19 residues.

The CDR3 protein is CASSKWDRENQPQHF. The CDR3, as DNA: TGTGCCAGCAGCAAATGGGACAGAGAAAATCAGCCCCAGCATTTT. The J gene is TRBJ1-5, the V gene TRBV21-1; TRBD1 is the table's D call, not checked against the DNA. TRBV21-1 is a pseudogene segment. The CDR3 covers 15 residues.

CDR3 amino acids: CASSPRERGGTDTQYF. The CDR3 nucleotides are TGTGCCAGCTCACCACGAGAGCGGGGGGGCACAGATACGCAGTATTTT. The gene calls are TRBV18 and TRBJ2-3, with 9 bases identical to TRBD2. This CDR3 comprises 16 residues. Per germline, CDR1 KGHSH and CDR2 LQKENI. V dropped 1 base and J dropped 1; count of bases not matched to a gene: 3. Full variable domain (rest looked up from reference TRBV18 and TRBJ2-3): NAGVMQNPRHLVRRRGQEARLRCSPMKGHSHVYWYRQLPEEGLKFMVYLQKENIIDESGMPKERFSAEFPKEGPSILRIQQVVRGDSAAYFCASSPRERGGTDTQYFGPGTRLTVL.

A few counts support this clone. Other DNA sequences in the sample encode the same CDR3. The CDR3: CASFGQGAGNTIYF. The CDR3 DNA is TGTGCCAGTTTCGGACAGGGAGCTGGAAACACCATATATTTT. The V and J genes are TRBV5-4 and TRBJ1-3; 8 bases agree with TRBD1. Trimming cost V 8 bases and J 2 bases; bases outside gene matches: 6. Looked up from germline, CDR1 is SGHNT and CDR2 is YYREEE (reference sequence). The CDR3 has 14 amino acids.

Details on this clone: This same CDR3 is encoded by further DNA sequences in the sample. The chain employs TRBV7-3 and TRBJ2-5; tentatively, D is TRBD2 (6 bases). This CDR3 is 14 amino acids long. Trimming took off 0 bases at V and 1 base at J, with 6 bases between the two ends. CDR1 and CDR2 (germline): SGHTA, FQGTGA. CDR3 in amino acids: CASSLTGGQETQYF. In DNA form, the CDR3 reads TGTGCCAGCAGCTTAACCGGGGGCCAAGAGACCCAGTACTTC.

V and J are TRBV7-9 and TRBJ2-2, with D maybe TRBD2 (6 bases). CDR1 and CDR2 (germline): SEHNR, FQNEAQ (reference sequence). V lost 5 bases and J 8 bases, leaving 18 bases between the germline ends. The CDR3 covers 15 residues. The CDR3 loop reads CASSALEGRSGELFF. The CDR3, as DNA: TGTGCCAGCAGCGCCCTGGAGGGGAGGTCTGGGGAGCTGTTTTTT.

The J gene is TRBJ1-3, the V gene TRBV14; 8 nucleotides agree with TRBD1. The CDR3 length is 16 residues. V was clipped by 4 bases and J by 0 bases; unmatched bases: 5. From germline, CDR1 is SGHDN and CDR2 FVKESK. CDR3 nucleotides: TGTGCCAGCAGCCGGACAGGGCGGAGCTCTGGAAACACCATATATTTT. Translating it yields CASSRTGRSSGNTIYF.

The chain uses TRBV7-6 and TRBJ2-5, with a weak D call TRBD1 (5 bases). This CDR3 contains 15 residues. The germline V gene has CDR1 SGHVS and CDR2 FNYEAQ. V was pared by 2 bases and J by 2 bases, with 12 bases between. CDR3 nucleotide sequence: TGTGCCAGCAGCTTACAGGCAGGACAACAAGAGACCCAGTACTTC. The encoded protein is CASSLQAGQQETQYF.

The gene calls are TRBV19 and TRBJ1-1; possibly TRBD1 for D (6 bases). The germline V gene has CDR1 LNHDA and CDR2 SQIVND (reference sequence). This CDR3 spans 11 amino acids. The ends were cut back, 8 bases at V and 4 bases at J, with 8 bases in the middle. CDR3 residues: CASSGVTEAFF. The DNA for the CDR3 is TGTGCCAGTTCAGGGGTCACTGAAGCTTTCTTT.

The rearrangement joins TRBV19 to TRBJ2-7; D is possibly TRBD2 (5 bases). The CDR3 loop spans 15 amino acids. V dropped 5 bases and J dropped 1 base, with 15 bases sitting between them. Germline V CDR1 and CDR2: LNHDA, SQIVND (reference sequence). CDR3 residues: CASSPRRWGSYEQYF. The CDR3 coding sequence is TGTGCCAGTAGTCCACGGAGGTGGGGATCCTACGAGCAGTACTTC.

DNA for the CDR3: TGTGCCAGCAGTCCCGGGCCAGGGTATAATTCACCCCTCCACTTT. Protein sequence: CASSPGPGYNSPLHF. The chain carries TRBV28 and TRBJ1-6, with a tentative D call TRBD1 (5 bases). V was shortened by 5 bases and J by 4 bases, with 12 bases between the two germline ends. Germline V gene lookup returns CDR1 MDHEN and CDR2 SYDVKM. CDR3 length equals 15 residues.

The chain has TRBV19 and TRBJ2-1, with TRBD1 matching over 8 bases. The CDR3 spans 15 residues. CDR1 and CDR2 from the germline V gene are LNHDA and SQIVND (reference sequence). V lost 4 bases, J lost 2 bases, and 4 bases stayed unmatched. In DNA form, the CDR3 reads TGTGCCAGTAGTAAGGACAGGGACCCCTACAATGAGCAGTTCTTC. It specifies CASSKDRDPYNEQFF.

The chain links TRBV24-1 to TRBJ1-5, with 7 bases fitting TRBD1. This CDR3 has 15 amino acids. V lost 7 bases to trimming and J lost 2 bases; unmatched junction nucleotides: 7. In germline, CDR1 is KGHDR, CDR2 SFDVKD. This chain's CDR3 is CATSTQGEGNQPQHF. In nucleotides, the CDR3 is TGTGCCACCAGCACCCAGGGGGAAGGCAATCAGCCCCAGCATTTT.

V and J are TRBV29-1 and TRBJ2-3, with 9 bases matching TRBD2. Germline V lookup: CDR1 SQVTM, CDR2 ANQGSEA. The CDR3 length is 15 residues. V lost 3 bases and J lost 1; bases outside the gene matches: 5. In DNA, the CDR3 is TGCAGCGTTGATTCCGCTAGCGGGGGCACAGATACGCAGTATTTT. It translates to CSVDSASGGTDTQYF.